This T cell receptor beta chain appears in the sequencing data of a study of control samples from healthy donors and cancer patients. V dropped 1 base and J dropped 8; count of bases not matched to a gene: 5. There are 14 residues in the CDR3. CDR1 and CDR2 (germline): SGHTA, FQGNSA. Method: immunoSEQ multiplex PCR; TCRdb's copy keeps in-frame clones and lacks some. The sample has more than 150,000 clones; around 90% are singletons. This chain connects TRBV7-2 to TRBJ2-1, with 7 nucleotides matching TRBD2. Source material: blood. The receptor's source is a woman in her 30s in good health. The CDR3 loop is CASSLGLAFDEQFF. Written as DNA, the CDR3 is TGTGCCAGCAGCTTAGGACTAGCCTTCGATGAGCAGTTCTTC.